A selection of T cell receptor beta chains follows, all from one sample in a study of blood T cell repertoires in COVID-19. Generated by immunoSEQ multiplex PCR, the TCRdb table keeps only in-frame clones and is missing some. Here the sample spans 250,000 to 400,000 clones, 90% being singletons. The sample comprised peripheral blood. The receptors originated from a woman aged 30 to 39 with COVID-19, enrolled during active disease. The CDR3 runs from the conserved cysteine through the conserved F or W. Each record gives: D gene, clone size, J gene, V gene, CDR3 DNA, CDR3 protein. D genes are given only for firm matches. Where a row states a size, it is once, few, many or the class of an expanded clone; other rows omit it.

>-|-|TRBJ2-7|TRBV6-5
TGTGCCAGCAGAACTGGAGGGGGCCACGAGCAGTACTTC
CASRTGGGHEQYF
>TRBD1|-|TRBJ2-7|TRBV27
TGTGCCAGCAGTTTATATTCGGCAGGGGGCGGCTACGAGCAGTACTTC
CASSLYSAGGGYEQYF
>-|-|TRBJ1-1|TRBV6-1
TGTGCCAGCAGGAAGGGACAAGTGAACACTGAAGCTTTCTTT
CASRKGQVNTEAFF
>TRBD2|-|TRBJ2-5|TRBV29-1
TGCAGCGTACTAAAGGCGGGACTAGCGGGTTTGGAGGGTGGAGAGACCCAGTACTTC
CSVLKAGLAGLEGGETQYF
>TRBD1|-|TRBJ1-2|TRBV7-8
TGTGCCAGCAGCTTAGTTGGACAGGGATCTGGCTACACCTTC
CASSLVGQGSGYTF
>-|-|TRBJ1-1|TRBV7-2
TGTGCCAGCAGCTTAGACCAGACTTTGAGTACTGAAGCTTTCTTT
CASSLDQTLSTEAFF
>TRBD2|-|TRBJ2-1|TRBV5-8
TGTGCCAGCAGCTGGACCGCCGGACTAGCGTTCTACAATGAGCGGTTCTTC
CASSWTAGLAFYNERFF
>TRBD2|-|TRBJ2-7|TRBV9
TGTGCCAGCAGCGTAGGCACTAGCGGGAGACATAGCGAGCAGTACTTC
CASSVGTSGRHSEQYF
>TRBD1|few|TRBJ1-4|TRBV4-2
TGTGCCACCCAACGGGACAGGGTGAATGAAAAACTGTTTTTT
CATQRDRVNEKLFF
>-|-|TRBJ1-1|TRBV18
TGTGCCAGCTCACCGCGTAGACAGGAGAACACTGAAGCTTTCTTT
CASSPRRQENTEAFF
>-|-|TRBJ1-2|TRBV5-1
TGCGCCAGCAGCAGGGACATAGACTATGGCTACACCTTC
CASSRDIDYGYTF
>-|-|TRBJ1-5|TRBV19
TGTGCCAGTAGTATATCAGGGGTTCAGCCCCAGCATTTT
CASSISGVQPQHF
>-|-|TRBJ1-5|TRBV30
TGTGCCTGGGGCCGGGCAGGACAGCGCAATCAGCCCCAGCATTTT
CAWGRAGQRNQPQHF
>TRBD2|-|TRBJ2-7|TRBV4-1
TGCGCCAGCAGCCAAGACGGCGCGGGAGGTACCGAGCAGTACTTC
CASSQDGAGGTEQYF
>-|-|TRBJ1-6|TRBV20-1
TGCAGTGCTAGTGGGGAGACCGTGATAGGGAATTCACCCCTCCACTTT
CSASGETVIGNSPLHF
>-|-|TRBJ1-1|TRBV24-1
TGTGCCACCAGTGATTTCGGGGGGCTGGACACTGAAGCTTTCTTT
CATSDFGGLDTEAFF
>-|-|TRBJ2-7|TRBV18
TGTGCCAGCTCACCACGCAGGGCAGGAGACGAGCAGTACTTC
CASSPRRAGDEQYF
>TRBD1|-|TRBJ1-5|TRBV27
TGTGCCAGCAGTAAGATCCCGGGACAGCAGCCCCAGCATTTT
CASSKIPGQQPQHF
>-|once|TRBJ2-5|TRBV12-3/TRBV12-4
TGTGCCAGCAGTTTTGGCGGGGAGACCCAGTACTTC
CASSFGGETQYF
>TRBD1|-|TRBJ1-1|TRBV3-1/TRBV3-2
TGTGCCAGCAGCCAAGTTTGGGAACAGGGGGCCGCTGAAGCTTTCTTT
CASSQVWEQGAAEAFF
>-|-|TRBJ2-6|TRBV29-1
TGCAGCGTAACAGGAAAAGCTGGGGCCAACGTCCTGACTTTC
CSVTGKAGANVLTF
>-|-|TRBJ1-1|TRBV15
TGTGCCACCAGCTGGGTCGGGGGTACTGAAGCTTTCTTT
CATSWVGGTEAFF
>TRBD2|-|TRBJ2-1|TRBV5-1
TGCGCCAGCAGCTTAGCCGGGAGGGCCCAGAATGAGCAGTTCTTC
CASSLAGRAQNEQFF
>-|-|TRBJ2-3|TRBV5-1
TGCGCCAGCAGCTTAGGGCGGACTAGCACAGATACGCAGTATTTT
CASSLGRTSTDTQYF
>TRBD1|-|TRBJ1-6|TRBV18
TGTGCCAGCTCACCGAGACAGGGGGATTCACCCCTCCACTTT
CASSPRQGDSPLHF
>-|-|TRBJ2-2|TRBV6-5
TGTGCCAGCAGTTACGGCGGAAACACCGGGGAGCTGTTTTTT
CASSYGGNTGELFF
>-|-|TRBJ2-1|TRBV29-1
TGCAGCGTTGACGCCCCGGGATGGAATGAGCAGTTCTTC
CSVDAPGWNEQFF
>TRBD1|few|TRBJ1-1|TRBV29-1
TGCAGCTTTTCGACAGGGGGGGACACTGAAGCTTTCTTT
CSFSTGGDTEAFF
>-|-|TRBJ2-1|TRBV12-5
TGTGCTAGTGGTTTGGTAAGGTGGCTGCGGCCCCAGGTTGAGGGGGTTAAGGGCAATGAGCAGTTCTTC
CASGLVRWLRPQVEGVKGNEQFF
>TRBD1|-|TRBJ2-3|TRBV28
TGTGCCAGCAGGGGGGACAGCTGGGATACGCAGTATTTT
CASRGDSWDTQYF
>TRBD1|-|TRBJ1-4|TRBV5-1
TGCGCCAGCAGCTTAAAACTAGGAGGGGACAGGGGAACAACTAATGAAAAACTGTTTTTT
CASSLKLGGDRGTTNEKLFF
>-|-|TRBJ2-3|TRBV9
TGTGCCAGCAATATTGGGGAGACAGATACGCAGTATTTT
CASNIGETDTQYF
>TRBD2|-|TRBJ2-1|TRBV25-1
TGTGCCAGCAGTGAATATTGGGTCGGGAGGGCCTCCAATGAGCAGTTCTTC
CASSEYWVGRASNEQFF
>TRBD1|-|TRBJ1-3|TRBV7-2
TGTGCCAGCAGCTTCGGACAGGGGGCCGGGGACACCATATATTTT
CASSFGQGAGDTIYF
>TRBD1|few|TRBJ2-1|TRBV2
TGTGCCAGCAGAGCCGGGACAGGGGACCACAATGAGCAGTTCTTC
CASRAGTGDHNEQFF
>-|-|TRBJ2-4|TRBV27
TGTGCCAGCAGTCCCTCTCCAGACATTCAGTACTTC
CASSPSPDIQYF
>-|once|TRBJ1-2|TRBV5-1
TGCGCCAGCAGCCTGGGACTTCCTCATGGGCGGGATAACTATGGCTACACCTTC
CASSLGLPHGRDNYGYTF
>-|-|TRBJ2-2|TRBV30
TGTGCCTGGAGTGTTTCCCCATACACCGGGGAGCTGTTTTTT
CAWSVSPYTGELFF
>TRBD1|-|TRBJ1-2|TRBV28
TGTGCCAGCAGTATGGGACAGATCGGGAACTATGGCTACACCTTC
CASSMGQIGNYGYTF
>TRBD2|-|TRBJ2-2|TRBV5-4
TGTGCCAGCAGCTTGGCGGTGCTTGGGCGGGAGTACCACGGGGAGCTGTTTTTT
CASSLAVLGREYHGELFF
>-|-|TRBJ2-2|TRBV2
TGTGCCAGCAGAGGGGGGAACACCGGGGAGCTGTTTTTT
CASRGGNTGELFF
>TRBD2|-|TRBJ2-7|TRBV19
TGTGCCAGTAACGACGGGAGGGCCTACGAGCAGTACTTC
CASNDGRAYEQYF
>TRBD1|-|TRBJ2-7|TRBV6-5
TGTGCCAGCAGTTGGGACAGGGAATACGAGCAGTACTTC
CASSWDREYEQYF